Here is one T cell receptor (beta chain) with its context. Its antigen is undetermined. This entry belongs to a study of T cell responses to AZD1222 COVID-19 vaccine. Study observations and caveats: Among spike-specific TCRs, nearly half reportedly target unmutated variant regions. At study baseline, merely five or six AZD1222 recipients were seropositive. Clonal diversity may have been underestimated, and the donors were mostly white British, with more females than males. Regions 160-218 and 743-854 dominated among vaccine-associated CD4 TCRs spanning spike.

Trimming cost V 6 bases and J 5 bases, with 10 bases left between them. The length of the CDR3 is 12 residues. CDR1 is SNHLY, CDR2 FYNNEI, per germline. TCRdb keeps only in-frame clones here, not all; method: immunoSEQ multiplex PCR. This table has approximately 140,000 clones, about nine tenths appearing once. This TCR derives from an adult who received the AZD1222 COVID-19 vaccine. The V and J genes are TRBV2 and TRBJ1-2; D is uncertain. Sequenced here: peripheral blood, sampled 28 days after the second AZD1222 dose. The DNA of the CDR3 is TGTGCCAGCAGGGCAACATCGTATGGCTACACCTTC. Translation gives CASRATSYGYTF.